The rows below give T cell receptor beta chains drawn from one sample of a study of Tregs in tolerant kidney transplant recipients. For these receptors, no antigen is known. The protocol was immunoSEQ multiplex PCR, while the TCRdb copy is restricted to in-frame clones and leaves out a portion. The sample holds more than 25,000 clones, over 65% seen once. Input material: Tregs from blood cultured with allogeneic cells. Every receptor here comes from a human donor in good health. Both conserved end residues are part of each CDR3. A D gene is named only where the DNA matches it firmly.

TRBJ2-7,.,TRBV21-1,CASSKAEGPYYEQYF
TRBJ2-3,TRBD2,TRBV6-6,CASHASGGPDTQYF
TRBJ1-2,.,TRBV7-8,CASSQQNYGYTF
TRBJ2-1,.,TRBV27,CAGPSKGTLNEQFF
TRBJ1-2,.,TRBV9,CASTRELRGNYGYTF
TRBJ1-5,TRBD1,TRBV5-1,CASSSDRDQPQHF
TRBJ1-3,.,TRBV11-2,CASSRQGIAGNTIYF
TRBJ2-1,.,TRBV7-2,CASSFYNEQFF
TRBJ1-3,.,TRBV5-1,CASSVGSGNTIYF
TRBJ1-2,.,TRBV7-9,CASSFQGHYGYTF
TRBJ1-5,.,TRBV5-1,CASSPQGQSNQPQHF
TRBJ2-3,.,TRBV18,CASSPSPSGTVDTQYF
TRBJ1-5,.,TRBV28,CASSLDGNQPQHF
TRBJ1-1,.,TRBV10-3,CATRTDLNTEAFF
TRBJ2-7,.,TRBV7-2,CASSLEGIEGYEQYF
TRBJ2-6,TRBD1,TRBV7-9,CASSLTGALSGANVLTF
TRBJ2-1,TRBD2,TRBV7-2,CASSPLAGGAYNEQFF
TRBJ2-3,.,TRBV4-3,CASSQDLRRDTQYF
TRBJ2-2,.,TRBV29-1,CSVEGTMNTGELFF
TRBJ1-2,.,TRBV5-1,CASSSWRGGGYTF
TRBJ2-3,.,TRBV5-4,CASSLSRDTDTQYF
TRBJ2-3,.,TRBV5-5,CASSPQTSRYTDTQYF
TRBJ2-5,.,TRBV18,CASSPDPGTQYF